A single sample is the source of the 30 T cell receptor beta chains below, sequenced in a study of shared clonotypes between healthy human individuals. TCRdb's table, derived via immunoSEQ multiplex PCR, lists solely in-frame clones and lacks some. The repertoire includes under 650,000 clones, less than 96% of them detected once, and less than 0.06% sits in the top ten. The sample taken for sequencing was naive CD4+ T cells sorted from blood. Subset specified: CD45RA+ positively selected. All receptors derive from a woman in her twenties or thirties in good health.

The gene calls are TRBV6-5 and TRBJ2-7, with 10 positions matching TRBD1. Germline CDR1 MNHEY, CDR2 SVGAGI. The CDR3 contains 15 residues. With 8 bases clipped from V and 3 bases from J, the junction kept 10 bases outside the gene matches. CDR3 sequence reads: CASAPGQGSYYEQYF. DNA for the CDR3: TGTGCCAGCGCCCCGGGACAGGGGTCGTACTACGAGCAGTACTTC.

The chain couples TRBV6-1 to TRBJ1-5; the match to TRBD1 covers 7 bases. V lost 9 bases and J lost 5; bases outside the gene matches: 7. The CDR3 consists of 13 residues. The V gene's germline CDR1 is MNHNS and CDR2 SASEGT. CDR3 bases: TGTGCCAGTCAAGACAGGGCTTATCAGCCCCAGCATTTT. Its protein product is CASQDRAYQPQHF.

The chain is built from TRBV4-1 and TRBJ2-5; D ambiguous. V was cut by 1 base and J by 4 bases, with 7 bases left in between. The CDR3 is 13 amino acids. CDR1 MGHRA and CDR2 YSYEKL come from the germline V gene. In DNA form, the CDR3 reads TGCGCCAGCAGCCAAGCCAGATTAGAGACCCAGTACTTC. Protein product: CASSQARLETQYF.

The sample holds one count of this clone. The rearrangement joins TRBV7-2 to TRBJ2-3; 9 bases agree with TRBD2. The CDR3 runs to 16 residues. Germline V gene sequence: CDR1 SGHTA, CDR2 FQGNSA. Germline trimming cut 6 bases from V and 5 bases from J; bases unmatched to any gene: 12. This CDR3 is CASSFIAGVLIDTQYF. The CDR3 bases are TGTGCCAGCAGTTTCATAGCGGGAGTTCTGATAGATACGCAGTATTTT. The entire variable domain, with the rest obtained from reference TRBV7-2 and TRBJ2-3, is as follows: GAGVSQSPSNKVTEKGKDVELRCDPISGHTALYWYRQSLGQGLEFLIYFQGNSAPDKSGLPSDRFSAERTGGSVSTLTIQRTQQEDSAVYLCASSFIAGVLIDTQYFGPGTRLTVL.

With respect to this clone: Other nucleotide sequences in the sample specify the same CDR3. The J gene is TRBJ1-1, the V gene TRBV2; 7 nucleotides match TRBD1. CDR1 and CDR2 from the germline V gene are SNHLY and FYNNEI. Trimming took 1 base from V and 1 from J; bases not matched to a gene: 0. The CDR3 contains 14 residues. DNA of the CDR3: TGTGCCAGCAGTGAAGGACAGGGGAACACTGAAGCTTTCTTT. It translates to CASSEGQGNTEAFF.

The gene calls are TRBV6-6 and TRBJ1-4; D unclear. CDR3 length: 14 residues. Germline CDR1 is MNHNY and CDR2 is SVGAGI (reference sequence). The V end lost 2 bases, the J end lost 6 bases, and 10 bases lay between the germline ends. For the CDR3, the DNA is TGTGCCAGCAGTTACCGCACGGAGGATGAAAAACTGTTTTTT. Translating gives CASSYRTEDEKLFF.

This chain uses TRBV5-4 with TRBJ2-7, with TRBD2 identical over 12 bases. This CDR3 comprises 16 residues. Trimming cost V 0 bases and J 5 bases; bases outside gene matches: 6. The V gene's germline CDR1 is SGHNT and CDR2 YYREEE (reference sequence). The CDR3 DNA follows: TGTGCCAGCAGCTTGGCCCGACTAGCGGGAGTGGACGAGCAGTACTTC. Encoded protein: CASSLARLAGVDEQYF.

The gene calls are TRBV5-1 and TRBJ2-1, with TRBD2 matching 9 bases. Germline CDR1 is SGHRS and CDR2 is YFSETQ. This CDR3 region has 14 residues. V lost 3 bases to trimming and J lost 4 bases; unmatched junction nucleotides: 2. This CDR3 is CASSSSGVYNEQFF. The CDR3 coding sequence is TGCGCCAGCAGCTCTAGCGGGGTATACAATGAGCAGTTCTTC.

The chain joins TRBV5-1 to TRBJ2-7; 8 bases are a match to TRBD2. The CDR3 contains 15 residues. J gave up 7 bases and V 1 base, and 10 bases lay outside the gene matches. CDR1 and CDR2 (germline): SGHRS, YFSETQ. DNA for the CDR3: TGCGCCAGCAGCTTGTACCCAGCGGGAGCTCGGGAGCAGTACTTC. This translates into CASSLYPAGAREQYF.

In its sample, this clone was seen once. The CDR3 DNA sequence: TGTGCCAGCTCACCTTACTTGCAAGGGACCTCTGGGGCCAACGTCCTGACTTTC. Translation gives CASSPYLQGTSGANVLTF. This sequence joins TRBV18 and TRBJ2-6, with D tentatively TRBD1 or TRBD2 (5 bases each). The ends were cut back, 3 bases at V and 0 bases at J, with 15 bases in the middle. The length of the CDR3 is 18 residues. Germline loops: CDR1 KGHSH, CDR2 LQKENI.

The chain uses TRBV27 and TRBJ2-7; the D gene is possibly TRBD1 (5 bases). CDR1 is MNHEY, CDR2 SMNVEV, per germline (reference sequence). Trimming took off 5 bases at V and 3 bases at J, with 11 bases between the two ends. This CDR3 has 13 amino acids. DNA for the CDR3: TGTGCCAGCAGTCAAGCCGACAGCTACGAGCAGTACTTC. It encodes CASSQADSYEQYF.

V and J are TRBV29-1 and TRBJ2-7, with D uncertain. With 5 bases removed from V and 0 bases from J, the gap between germline ends came to 14 bases. Germline V lookup: CDR1 SQVTM, CDR2 ANQGSEA. The CDR3 totals 14 residues. DNA for the CDR3: TGCAGCGTTCCTGGAATAGGAAGCTCCTACGAGCAGTACTTC. Its translation: CSVPGIGSSYEQYF.

The chain links TRBV6-6 to TRBJ2-1; TRBD2 matches at 11 bases. CDR3 length: 15 amino acids. Per the germline V gene, CDR1 is MNHNY and CDR2 is SVGAGI (reference sequence). Unmatched junction bases numbered 3, after V lost 4 bases and J lost 4 bases. The CDR3 here is CASSSSGGNYNEQFF. As DNA, the CDR3 is TGTGCCAGCAGTTCTAGCGGGGGGAATTACAATGAGCAGTTCTTC.

On this clone: This sample includes further DNA sequences coding for the same CDR3. The rearrangement joins TRBV28 to TRBJ2-7; the D is unclear. Germline CDR1 MDHEN, CDR2 SYDVKM. Trimming pared 6 bases from V and 3 bases from J, leaving 3 bases between. The CDR3 extends over 10 amino acids. CDR3 sequence (DNA): TGTGCCAGCAGACGCTACGAGCAGTACTTC. Translation: CASRRYEQYF.

The J gene is TRBJ1-1, the V gene TRBV7-9, with no clear D. The V end was cut by 11 bases, the J end by 7 bases, with 23 bases between. Germline-derived CDR1 and CDR2 are SEHNR and FQNEAQ (reference sequence). The CDR3 has 14 residues. The CDR3 loop is CAARRSSLLGEAFF. CDR3 nucleotides: TGTGCCGCACGCCGGTCCAGCCTCTTGGGTGAAGCTTTCTTT. The entire variable domain, with the rest obtained from reference TRBV7-9 and TRBJ1-1, is as follows: DTGVSQNPRHKITKRGQNVTFRCDPISEHNRLYWYRQTLGQGPEFLTYFQNEAQLEKSRLLSDRFSAERPKGSFSTLEIQRTEQGDSAMYLCAARRSSLLGEAFFGQGTRLTVV.

V usage is TRBV2 and J usage is TRBJ2-1; 7 bases line up with TRBD1. V lost 7 bases, J lost 4 bases, and 4 bases stayed unmatched. Germline-derived CDR1 and CDR2 are SNHLY and FYNNEI. The CDR3 has 13 amino acids. The CDR3 protein is CASKGQIYNEQFF. The CDR3 DNA reads as TGTGCCAGCAAGGGACAGATATACAATGAGCAGTTCTTC.

This chain joins TRBV6-5 and TRBJ2-7; no definite D call. Germline-derived CDR1 and CDR2 are MNHEY and SVGAGI. The length of the CDR3 is 16 residues. Trimming left V 4 bases short and J 0 bases short, with 16 bases between. CDR3 amino acids: CASSFHLGYISYEQYF. The CDR3 DNA reads TGTGCCAGCAGTTTCCATTTGGGTTACATCTCCTACGAGCAGTACTTC.

The chain is built from TRBV28 and TRBJ2-5, with D perhaps given as TRBD1 or TRBD2 (6 bases each). The better agreement between TRBJ2-7 and the DNA end casts doubt on the J call. This CDR3 has 13 residues. Germline V gene data show CDR1 as MDHEN and CDR2 as SYDVKM. DNA of the CDR3: TGTGCCACCCTCCCGGGGGCGACCTACGAGCAGTACTTC. Translating gives CATLPGATYEQYF.

The chain is built from TRBV2 and TRBJ2-7, with 11 nucleotides matching TRBD1. Germline-derived CDR1 and CDR2 are SNHLY and FYNNEI. The CDR3 runs 14 residues. Trimming at V came to 4 bases and at J to 3 bases, leaving 2 bases not matched to a gene. CDR3 region: CASSVGTGGYEQYF. The CDR3 DNA sequence: TGTGCCAGCAGTGTGGGGACAGGGGGCTACGAGCAGTACTTC.

The chain couples TRBV9 to TRBJ2-4; 7 bases are a match to TRBD2. Germline V gene data show CDR1 as SGDLS and CDR2 as YYNGEE. Trimming cost V 0 bases and J 2 bases; bases outside gene matches: 8. The CDR3 loop spans 17 amino acids. The CDR3, as DNA: TGTGCCAGCAGCGTAGCTGGCGGGAGTGCCCCCAAAAACATTCAGTACTTC. Protein: CASSVAGGSAPKNIQYF.

This chain uses TRBV6-5 with TRBJ2-3, with TRBD2 matching over 8 bases. The germline V gene has CDR1 MNHEY and CDR2 SVGAGI. V lost 2 bases, J lost 0 bases, and 4 bases stayed unmatched. The CDR3 sequence is 16 residues long. The CDR3 sequence is CASSYAGLVSTDTQYF. The CDR3 DNA is TGTGCCAGCAGTTACGCGGGACTAGTAAGCACAGATACGCAGTATTTT.

The chain is built from TRBV28 and TRBJ2-5; perhaps TRBD2 as D (5 bases). The CDR3 has 17 residues. Germline V gene sequence: CDR1 MDHEN, CDR2 SYDVKM. Trimming took off 3 bases at V and 2 bases at J, with 19 bases between the two ends. The CDR3 sequence is CASSFFPGNRLQETQYF. CDR3 sequence (DNA): TGTGCCAGCAGTTTTTTTCCGGGGAATCGTCTACAAGAGACCCAGTACTTC.

The chain combines TRBV6-1 with TRBJ1-5; D possibly corresponds to TRBD1 (5 bases). Deletions cut 4 bases from V and 9 bases from J, with 16 bases between. The germline gives CDR1 MNHNS, CDR2 SASEGT. This CDR3 is built from 14 residues. The CDR3: CASSVPRAVRPQHF. In nucleotides, the CDR3 is TGTGCCAGCAGTGTACCCAGGGCAGTTAGGCCCCAGCATTTT.

The chain joins TRBV7-9 to TRBJ1-2; a weak D match, TRBD1 (5 bases). V was cut by 2 bases and J by 0 bases, with 10 bases left in between. Germline V gene data show CDR1 as SEHNR and CDR2 as FQNEAQ (reference sequence). The CDR3 runs 15 residues. For the CDR3, the DNA is TGTGCCAGCAGCTTATTAGGACATACTAACTATGGCTACACCTTC. As protein: CASSLLGHTNYGYTF.

The CDR3 nucleotides are TGTGCCAGCACTTGGCTCGGCAGGGGCCCCGAGCAGTACTTC. As protein: CASTWLGRGPEQYF. The V call is TRBV27, the J call TRBJ2-5, with D perhaps TRBD1 (6 bases). The end of the DNA is better explained by TRBJ2-7, so the J call may be wrong. The V gene's germline CDR1 is MNHEY and CDR2 SMNVEV (reference sequence). The CDR3 is made up of 14 amino acids.

This chain uses TRBV10-2 with TRBJ2-5, with 7 bases identical to TRBD1. The CDR3 has 14 amino acids. Germline assignment: CDR1 WSHSY and CDR2 SAAADI. V was pared by 0 bases and J by 4 bases, with 2 bases of the junction left unmatched. CDR3 in DNA: TGCGCCAGCAGTGAGTCGGCAGGGGGAGAGACCCAGTACTTC. Translating it yields CASSESAGGETQYF.

The chain combines TRBV28 with TRBJ1-6, with D possibly matching TRBD1 (5 bases). CDR3 length: 15 residues. The germline V and J ends were trimmed by 4 bases and 5 bases, with 12 bases remaining between them. Germline V gives CDR1 MDHEN, CDR2 SYDVKM. In DNA, the CDR3 is TGTGCCAGCAGTTCCATGGGGCAGGATAATTCACCCCTCCACTTT. Its translation: CASSSMGQDNSPLHF. The variable domain in full, completed from reference TRBV28 and TRBJ1-6, reads DVKVTQSSRYLVKRTGEKVFLECVQDMDHENMFWYRQDPGLGLRLIYFSYDVKMKEKGDIPEGYSVSREKKERFSLILESASTNQTSMYLCASSSMGQDNSPLHFGNGTRLTVT.

The chain is built from TRBV7-3 and TRBJ2-1; D is possibly TRBD2 (6 bases). The CDR3 consists of 15 residues. Trimming pared 5 bases from V and 2 bases from J, leaving 13 bases between. Germline CDR1 is SGHTA and CDR2 is FQGTGA. The CDR3 DNA reads as TGTGCCAGCAGCCCCAGGGTAGCGGCCTACAATGAGCAGTTCTTC. This translates into CASSPRVAAYNEQFF.

CDR3 in amino acids: CASRVDRVGNTIYF. Written as DNA, the CDR3 is TGTGCCAGCAGGGTCGACAGGGTTGGAAACACCATATATTTT. The chain uses TRBV28 and TRBJ1-3; 7 positions match TRBD1. The V segment lost 6 bases and the J segment 3 bases; nucleotides outside the gene matches: 5. The length of the CDR3 is 14 residues. CDR1 and CDR2 (germline): MDHEN, SYDVKM. The complete variable domain, with remaining parts taken from reference TRBV28 and TRBJ1-3, reads DVKVTQSSRYLVKRTGEKVFLECVQDMDHENMFWYRQDPGLGLRLIYFSYDVKMKEKGDIPEGYSVSREKKERFSLILESASTNQTSMYLCASRVDRVGNTIYFGEGSWLTVV.

V is TRBV11-2 and J is TRBJ2-1, with D unclear. Germline-derived CDR1 and CDR2 are SGHAT and FQNNGV. Trimming stripped 3 bases from V and 1 base from J, with 10 bases between. This CDR3 comprises 15 residues. CDR3: CASSFVITSYNEQFF. The CDR3 nucleotides are TGTGCCAGCAGCTTTGTGATTACTTCCTACAATGAGCAGTTCTTC.